This T cell receptor (beta chain) comes out of a study of CD8+ T cells in alopecia areata. The CDR3 spans 15 residues. Trimming removed 4 bases from V and 4 bases from J, with 17 bases in between. Germline V gene sequence: CDR1 LGHNA, CDR2 YSLEER. Reverse transcription of extracted RNA yielded cDNA, which provided the sequencing template. Using immunoSEQ multiplex PCR, the repertoire was profiled, and TCRdb retains in-frame clones only, with some absent. The table includes 120,000 or so clones, 45% to 50% detected once. This clonotype was obtained from a human donor with alopecia areata. The chain combines TRBV4-3 with TRBJ2-7; D possibly corresponds to TRBD2 (7 bases). Sequenced input: NKG2D-low CD8+ T cells sorted from blood. For the CDR3, the DNA is TGCGCCAGCAGCCCCGAAGGGGGACTACGGTACGAGCAGTACTTC. Residues: CASSPEGGLRYEQYF.